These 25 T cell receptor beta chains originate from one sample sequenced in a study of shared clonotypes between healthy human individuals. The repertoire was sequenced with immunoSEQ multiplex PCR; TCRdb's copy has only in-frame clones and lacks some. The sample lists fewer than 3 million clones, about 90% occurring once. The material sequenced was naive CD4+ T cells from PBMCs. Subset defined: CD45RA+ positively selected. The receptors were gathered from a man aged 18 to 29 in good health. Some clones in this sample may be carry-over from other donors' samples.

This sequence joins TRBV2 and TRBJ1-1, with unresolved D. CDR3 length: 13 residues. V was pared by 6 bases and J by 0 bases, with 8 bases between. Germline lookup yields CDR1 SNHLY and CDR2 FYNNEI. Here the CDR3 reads CASRVELNTEAFF. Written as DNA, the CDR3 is TGTGCCAGCAGAGTGGAGTTGAACACTGAAGCTTTCTTT.

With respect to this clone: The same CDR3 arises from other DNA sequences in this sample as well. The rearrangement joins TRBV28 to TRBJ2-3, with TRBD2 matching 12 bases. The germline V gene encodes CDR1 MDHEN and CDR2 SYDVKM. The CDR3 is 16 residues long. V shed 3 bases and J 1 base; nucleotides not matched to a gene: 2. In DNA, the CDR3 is TGTGCCAGCAGTTTGGGGACTAGCGGGCGCACAGATACGCAGTATTTT. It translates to CASSLGTSGRTDTQYF.

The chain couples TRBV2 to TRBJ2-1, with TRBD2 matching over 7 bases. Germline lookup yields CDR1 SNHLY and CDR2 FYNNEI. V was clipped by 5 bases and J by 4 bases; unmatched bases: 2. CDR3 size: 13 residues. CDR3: CASSLAVYNEQFF. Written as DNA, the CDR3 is TGTGCCAGCAGTCTAGCGGTGTACAATGAGCAGTTCTTC.

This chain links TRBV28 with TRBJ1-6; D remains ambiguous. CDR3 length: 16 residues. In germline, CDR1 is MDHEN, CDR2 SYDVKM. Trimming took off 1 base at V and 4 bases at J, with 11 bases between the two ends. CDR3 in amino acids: CASSLLASEYNSPLHF. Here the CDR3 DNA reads TGTGCCAGCAGTTTATTAGCCAGCGAATATAATTCACCCCTCCACTTT.

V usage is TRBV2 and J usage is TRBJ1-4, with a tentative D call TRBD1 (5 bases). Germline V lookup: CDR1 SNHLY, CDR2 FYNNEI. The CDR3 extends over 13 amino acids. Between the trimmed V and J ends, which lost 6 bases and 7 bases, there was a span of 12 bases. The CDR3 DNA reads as TGTGCCAGCAGGCGGGGCGCCGGTGAAAAACTGTTTTTT. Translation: CASRRGAGEKLFF.

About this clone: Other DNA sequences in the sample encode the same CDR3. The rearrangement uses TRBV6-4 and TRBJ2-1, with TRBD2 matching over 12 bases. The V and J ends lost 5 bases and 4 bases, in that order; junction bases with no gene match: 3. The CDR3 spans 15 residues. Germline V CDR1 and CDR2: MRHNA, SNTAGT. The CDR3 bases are TGTGCCAGCAGTTGGACTAGCGGGACTTACAATGAGCAGTTCTTC. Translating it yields CASSWTSGTYNEQFF.

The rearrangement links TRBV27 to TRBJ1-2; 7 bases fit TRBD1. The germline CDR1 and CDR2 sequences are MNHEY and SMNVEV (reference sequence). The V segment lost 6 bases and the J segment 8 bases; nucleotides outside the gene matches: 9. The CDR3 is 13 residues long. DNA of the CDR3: TGTGCCAGCAGCTTAGACAGGGCGGGGGGCTACACCTTC. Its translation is CASSLDRAGGYTF.

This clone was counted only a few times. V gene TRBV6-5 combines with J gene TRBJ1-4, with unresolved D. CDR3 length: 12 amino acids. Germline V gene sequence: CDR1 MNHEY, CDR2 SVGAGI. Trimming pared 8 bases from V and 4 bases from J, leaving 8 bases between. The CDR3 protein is CASGSDNEKLFF. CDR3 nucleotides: TGTGCCAGCGGGTCAGATAATGAAAAACTGTTTTTT.

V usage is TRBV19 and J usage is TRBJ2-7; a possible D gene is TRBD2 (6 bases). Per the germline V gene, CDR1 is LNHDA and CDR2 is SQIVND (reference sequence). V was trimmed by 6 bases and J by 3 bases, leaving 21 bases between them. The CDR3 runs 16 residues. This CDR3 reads CASSPWESRGGYEQYF. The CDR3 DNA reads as TGTGCCAGTAGCCCCTGGGAGTCACGGGGAGGCTACGAGCAGTACTTC. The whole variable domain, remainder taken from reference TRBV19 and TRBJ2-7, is DGGITQSPKYLFRKEGQNVTLSCEQNLNHDAMYWYRQDPGQGLRLIYYSQIVNDFQKGDIAEGYSVSREKKESFPLTVTSAQKNPTAFYLCASSPWESRGGYEQYFGPGTRLTVT.

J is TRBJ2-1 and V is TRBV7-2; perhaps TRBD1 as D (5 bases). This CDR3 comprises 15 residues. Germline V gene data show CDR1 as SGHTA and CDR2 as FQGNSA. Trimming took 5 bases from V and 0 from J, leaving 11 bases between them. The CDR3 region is CASSPARDSYNEQFF. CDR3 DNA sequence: TGTGCCAGCAGCCCCGCCAGGGACTCCTACAATGAGCAGTTCTTC.

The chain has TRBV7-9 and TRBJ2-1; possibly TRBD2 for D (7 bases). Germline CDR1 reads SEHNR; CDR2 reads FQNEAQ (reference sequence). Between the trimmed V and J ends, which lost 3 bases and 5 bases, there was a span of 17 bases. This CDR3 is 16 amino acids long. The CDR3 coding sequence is TGTGCCAGCAGCTTCAACCCTAGGGGGGGGCACAATGAGCAGTTCTTC. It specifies CASSFNPRGGHNEQFF. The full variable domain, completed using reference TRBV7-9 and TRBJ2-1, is DTGVSQNPRHKITKRGQNVTFRCDPISEHNRLYWYRQTLGQGPEFLTYFQNEAQLEKSRLLSDRFSAERPKGSFSTLEIQRTEQGDSAMYLCASSFNPRGGHNEQFFGPGTRLTVL.

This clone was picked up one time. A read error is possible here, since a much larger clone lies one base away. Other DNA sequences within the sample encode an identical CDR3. DNA for the CDR3: TGTGCCAGCAGCTTCGGGGAGACCCAGTACTTC. Residues: CASSFGETQYF. The J gene is TRBJ2-5, the V gene TRBV5-4; no definite D call. Germline V CDR1 and CDR2: SGHNT, YYREEE (reference sequence). CDR3 length equals 11 residues. V lost 2 bases and J 5 bases, leaving 4 bases between the germline ends.

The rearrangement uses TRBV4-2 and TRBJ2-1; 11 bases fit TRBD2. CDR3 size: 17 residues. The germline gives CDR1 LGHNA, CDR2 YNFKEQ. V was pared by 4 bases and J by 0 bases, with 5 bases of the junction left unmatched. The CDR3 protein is CASSRVTSGSSYNEQFF. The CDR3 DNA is TGTGCCAGCAGCCGAGTTACTAGCGGGAGCTCCTACAATGAGCAGTTCTTC.

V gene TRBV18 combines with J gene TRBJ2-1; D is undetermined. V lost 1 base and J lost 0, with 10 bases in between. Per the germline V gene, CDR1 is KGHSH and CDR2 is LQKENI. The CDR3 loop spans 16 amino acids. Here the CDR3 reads CASSPLSQSSYNEQFF. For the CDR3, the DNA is TGTGCCAGCTCACCACTAAGCCAAAGCTCCTACAATGAGCAGTTCTTC. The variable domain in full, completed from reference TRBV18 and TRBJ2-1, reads NAGVMQNPRHLVRRRGQEARLRCSPMKGHSHVYWYRQLPEEGLKFMVYLQKENIIDESGMPKERFSAEFPKEGPSILRIQQVVRGDSAAYFCASSPLSQSSYNEQFFGPGTRLTVL.

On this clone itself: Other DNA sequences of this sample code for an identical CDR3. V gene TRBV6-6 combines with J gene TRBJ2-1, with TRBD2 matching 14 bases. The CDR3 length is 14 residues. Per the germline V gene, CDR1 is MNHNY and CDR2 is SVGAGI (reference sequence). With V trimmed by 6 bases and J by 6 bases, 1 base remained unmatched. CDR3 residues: CASSGTSGSNEQFF. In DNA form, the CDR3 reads TGTGCCAGCAGCGGGACTAGCGGGAGCAATGAGCAGTTCTTC.

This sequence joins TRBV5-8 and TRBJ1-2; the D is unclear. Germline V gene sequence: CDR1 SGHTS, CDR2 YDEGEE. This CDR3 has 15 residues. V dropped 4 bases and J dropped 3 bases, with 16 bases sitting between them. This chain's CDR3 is CASSPLGENYYGYTF. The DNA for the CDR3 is TGTGCCAGCAGCCCCCTTGGGGAGAATTACTATGGCTACACCTTC.

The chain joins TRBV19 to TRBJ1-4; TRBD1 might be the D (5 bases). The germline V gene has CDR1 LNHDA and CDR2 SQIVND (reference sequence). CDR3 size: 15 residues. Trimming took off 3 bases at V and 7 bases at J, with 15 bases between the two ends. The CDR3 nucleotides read TGTGCCAGTAGTATCGGAGGGGAGCCGCCTGAAAAACTGTTTTTT. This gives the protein CASSIGGEPPEKLFF. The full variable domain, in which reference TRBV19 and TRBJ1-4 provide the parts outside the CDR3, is DGGITQSPKYLFRKEGQNVTLSCEQNLNHDAMYWYRQDPGQGLRLIYYSQIVNDFQKGDIAEGYSVSREKKESFPLTVTSAQKNPTAFYLCASSIGGEPPEKLFFGSGTQLSVL.

CDR3 sequence: CASSRGTSGSGETQYF. CDR3 DNA: TGTGCCAGCAGCAGGGGGACTAGCGGGAGTGGGGAGACCCAGTACTTC. The chain recombines TRBV11-2 with TRBJ2-5, with 14 positions matching TRBD2. The CDR3 loop spans 16 amino acids. Unmatched junction bases numbered 7, after V lost 5 bases and J lost 5 bases. Germline V lookup: CDR1 SGHAT, CDR2 FQNNGV.

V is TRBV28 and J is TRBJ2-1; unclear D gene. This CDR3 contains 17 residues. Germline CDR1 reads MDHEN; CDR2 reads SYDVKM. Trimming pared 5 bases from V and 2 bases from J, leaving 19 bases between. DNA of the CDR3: TGTGCCAGCAGTGCAAAACCCCCCTCAAGCACCTACAATGAGCAGTTCTTC. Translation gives CASSAKPPSSTYNEQFF.

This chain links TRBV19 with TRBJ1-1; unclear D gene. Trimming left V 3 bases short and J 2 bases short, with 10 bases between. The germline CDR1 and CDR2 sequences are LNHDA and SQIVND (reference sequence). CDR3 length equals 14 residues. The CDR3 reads CASSIQSSNTEAFF. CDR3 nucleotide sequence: TGTGCCAGTAGTATCCAGAGCAGTAACACTGAAGCTTTCTTT.

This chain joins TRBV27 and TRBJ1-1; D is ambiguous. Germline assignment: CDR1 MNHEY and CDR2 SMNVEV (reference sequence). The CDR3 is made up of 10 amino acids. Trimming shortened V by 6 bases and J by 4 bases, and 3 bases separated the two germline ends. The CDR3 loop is CASRITEAFF. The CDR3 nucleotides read TGTGCCAGCAGAATCACTGAAGCTTTCTTT.

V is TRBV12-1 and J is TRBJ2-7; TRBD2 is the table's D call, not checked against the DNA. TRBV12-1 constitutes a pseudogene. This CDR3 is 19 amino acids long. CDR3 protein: CASSWRGVSGRPESYEQYF. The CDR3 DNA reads TGTGCCAGCAGCTGGAGGGGGGTTAGCGGGAGGCCCGAGTCCTACGAGCAGTACTTC.

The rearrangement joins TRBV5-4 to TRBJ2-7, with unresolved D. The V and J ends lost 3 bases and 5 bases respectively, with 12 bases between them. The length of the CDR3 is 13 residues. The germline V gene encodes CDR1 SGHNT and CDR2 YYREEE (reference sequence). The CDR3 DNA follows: TGTGCCAGCAGCTCCGGAGAGCAGGACGAGCAGTACTTC. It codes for CASSSGEQDEQYF.

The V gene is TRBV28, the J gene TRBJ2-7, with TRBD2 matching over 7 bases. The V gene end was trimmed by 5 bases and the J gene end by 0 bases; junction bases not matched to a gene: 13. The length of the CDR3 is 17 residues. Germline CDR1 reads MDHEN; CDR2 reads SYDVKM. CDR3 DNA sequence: TGTGCCAGCAGTACCACTGGGGGAGGGGCGAGCTCCTACGAGCAGTACTTC. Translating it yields CASSTTGGGASSYEQYF.

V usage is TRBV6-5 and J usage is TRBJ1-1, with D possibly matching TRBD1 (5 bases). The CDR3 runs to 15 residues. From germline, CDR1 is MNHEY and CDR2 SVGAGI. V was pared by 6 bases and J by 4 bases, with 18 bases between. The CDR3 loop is CASSPFDSGLTEAFF. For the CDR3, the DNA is TGTGCCAGCAGCCCCTTTGATTCAGGGCTCACTGAAGCTTTCTTT.